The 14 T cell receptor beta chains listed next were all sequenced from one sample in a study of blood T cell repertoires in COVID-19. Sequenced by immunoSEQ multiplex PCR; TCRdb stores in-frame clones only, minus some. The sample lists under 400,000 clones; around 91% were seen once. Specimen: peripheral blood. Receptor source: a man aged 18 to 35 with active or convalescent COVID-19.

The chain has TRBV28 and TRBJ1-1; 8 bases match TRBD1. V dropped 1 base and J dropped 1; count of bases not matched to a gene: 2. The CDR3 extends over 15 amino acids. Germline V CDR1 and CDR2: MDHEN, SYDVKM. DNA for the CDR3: TGTGCCAGCAGTTTATTCGGGACAGGGAACACTGAAGCTTTCTTT. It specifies CASSLFGTGNTEAFF.

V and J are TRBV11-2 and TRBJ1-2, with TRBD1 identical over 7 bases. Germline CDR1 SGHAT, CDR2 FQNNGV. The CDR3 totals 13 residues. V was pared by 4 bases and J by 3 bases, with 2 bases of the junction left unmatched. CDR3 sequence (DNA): TGTGCCAGCAGCTCAGACAGGGACTATGGCTACACCTTC. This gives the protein CASSSDRDYGYTF.

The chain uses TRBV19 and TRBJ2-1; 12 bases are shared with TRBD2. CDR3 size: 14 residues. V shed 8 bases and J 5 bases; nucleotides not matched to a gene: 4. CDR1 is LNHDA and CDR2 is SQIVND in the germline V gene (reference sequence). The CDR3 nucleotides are TGTGCCAGTCGGACTAGCGGGACTGACAATGAGCAGTTCTTC. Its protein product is CASRTSGTDNEQFF.

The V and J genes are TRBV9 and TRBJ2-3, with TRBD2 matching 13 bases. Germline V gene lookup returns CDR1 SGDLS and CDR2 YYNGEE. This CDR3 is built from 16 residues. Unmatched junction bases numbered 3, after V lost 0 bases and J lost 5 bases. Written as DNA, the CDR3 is TGTGCCAGCAGCGTAGCACTAGCGGGAGGGAGAGATACGCAGTATTTT. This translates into CASSVALAGGRDTQYF.

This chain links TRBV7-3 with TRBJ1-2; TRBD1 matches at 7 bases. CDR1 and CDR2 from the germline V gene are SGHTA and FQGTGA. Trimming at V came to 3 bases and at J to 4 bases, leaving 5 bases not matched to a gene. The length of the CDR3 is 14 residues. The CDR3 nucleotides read TGTGCCAGCAGCTTGACAGGGAAGGGCTATGGCTACACCTTC. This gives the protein CASSLTGKGYGYTF.

The CDR3 region is CASSYNTNTYEQYF. The DNA for the CDR3 is TGTGCCAGCAGTTATAACACAAACACCTACGAGCAGTACTTC. V usage is TRBV11-2 and J usage is TRBJ2-7; D call uncertain. The CDR3 runs to 14 residues. The V end lost 6 bases, the J end lost 2 bases, and 14 bases lay between the germline ends. Germline values: CDR1 SGHAT, CDR2 FQNNGV.

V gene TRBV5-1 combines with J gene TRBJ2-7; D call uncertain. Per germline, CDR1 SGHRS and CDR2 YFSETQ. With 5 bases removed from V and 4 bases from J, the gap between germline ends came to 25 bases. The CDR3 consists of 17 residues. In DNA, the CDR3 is TGCGCCAGCAGTTCCCGACCACAGATCTTCCCCATGTACGAGCAGTACTTC. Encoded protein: CASSSRPQIFPMYEQYF.

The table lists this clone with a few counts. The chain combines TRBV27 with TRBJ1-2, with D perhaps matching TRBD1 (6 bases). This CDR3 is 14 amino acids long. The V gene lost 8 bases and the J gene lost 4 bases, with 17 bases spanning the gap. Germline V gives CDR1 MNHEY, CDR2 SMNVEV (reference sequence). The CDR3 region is CASRHEGGSYGYTF. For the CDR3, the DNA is TGTGCCAGCCGGCATGAGGGGGGGTCCTATGGCTACACCTTC.

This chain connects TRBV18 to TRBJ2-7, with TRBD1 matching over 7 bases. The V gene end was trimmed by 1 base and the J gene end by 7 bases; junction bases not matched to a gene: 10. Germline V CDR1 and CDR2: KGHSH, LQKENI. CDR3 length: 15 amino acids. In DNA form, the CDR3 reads TGTGCCAGCTCACCACAAGGACAGGCCATCCGGGAGCAGTACTTC. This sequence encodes CASSPQGQAIREQYF. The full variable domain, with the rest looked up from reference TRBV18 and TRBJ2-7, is NAGVMQNPRHLVRRRGQEARLRCSPMKGHSHVYWYRQLPEEGLKFMVYLQKENIIDESGMPKERFSAEFPKEGPSILRIQQVVRGDSAAYFCASSPQGQAIREQYFGPGTRLTVT.

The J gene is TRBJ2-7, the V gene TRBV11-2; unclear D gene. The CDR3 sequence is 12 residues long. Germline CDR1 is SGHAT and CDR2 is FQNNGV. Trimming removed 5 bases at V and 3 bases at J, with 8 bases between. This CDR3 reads CASSPPLYEQYF. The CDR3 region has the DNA TGTGCCAGCAGCCCTCCCCTCTACGAGCAGTACTTC.

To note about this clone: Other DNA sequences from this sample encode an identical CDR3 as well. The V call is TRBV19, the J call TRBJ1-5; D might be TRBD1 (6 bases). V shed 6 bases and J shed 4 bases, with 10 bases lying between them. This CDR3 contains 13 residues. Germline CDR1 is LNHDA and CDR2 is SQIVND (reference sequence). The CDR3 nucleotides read TGTGCCAGTAGCTGGACAGAAAATCAGCCCCAGCATTTT. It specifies CASSWTENQPQHF.

CDR3 protein: CASSFGGEQYF. In DNA form, the CDR3 reads TGTGCCAGCAGCTTTGGCGGCGAGCAGTACTTC. The genes are TRBV7-9 and TRBJ2-7; D not certain. The CDR3 length is 11 residues. Per germline, CDR1 SEHNR and CDR2 FQNEAQ (reference sequence). V was pared by 3 bases and J by 6 bases, with 6 bases between.

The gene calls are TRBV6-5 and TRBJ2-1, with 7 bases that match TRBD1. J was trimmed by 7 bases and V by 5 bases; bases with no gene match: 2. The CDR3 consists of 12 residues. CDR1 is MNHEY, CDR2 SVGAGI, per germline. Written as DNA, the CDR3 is TGTGCCAGCAGTAGGGGACAGAATGAGCAGTTCTTC. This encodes CASSRGQNEQFF.

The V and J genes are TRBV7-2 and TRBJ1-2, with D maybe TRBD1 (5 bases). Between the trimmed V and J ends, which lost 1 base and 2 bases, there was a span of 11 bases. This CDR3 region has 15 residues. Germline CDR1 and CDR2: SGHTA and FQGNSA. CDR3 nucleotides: TGTGCCAGCAGCTTAGAGGAGGGGAGAAACTATGGCTACACCTTC. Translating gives CASSLEEGRNYGYTF. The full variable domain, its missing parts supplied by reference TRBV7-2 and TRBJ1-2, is GAGVSQSPSNKVTEKGKDVELRCDPISGHTALYWYRQSLGQGLEFLIYFQGNSAPDKSGLPSDRFSAERTGGSVSTLTIQRTQQEDSAVYLCASSLEEGRNYGYTFGSGTRLTVV.